These T cell receptor beta chains were read from a single sample in a study of blood T cell repertoires in COVID-19. The repertoire was sequenced with immunoSEQ multiplex PCR; TCRdb's copy has only in-frame clones and lacks some. Of fewer than 250,000 clones listed, 70% to 85% are singletons. The specimen sequenced was peripheral blood. The receptors come from a woman between 50 and 59 years old with acute or convalescent COVID-19. Both conserved end residues are part of each CDR3. Each record gives: D gene, CDR3 length, clone size, V gene, J gene, CDR3 protein, CDR3 DNA. D genes are given only for firm matches. The size of a clone is reported for some rows only, either as once, few or many, or as a class for expanded clones.

-	15	-	TRBV6-5	TRBJ1-1	CASSNRQILNTEAFF	TGTGCCAGCAGTAACCGACAGATTTTGAACACTGAAGCTTTCTTT
TRBD1	14	-	TRBV18	TRBJ1-1	CASSLGQGHTEAFF	TGTGCCAGCTCATTAGGACAGGGCCACACTGAAGCTTTCTTT
-	15	-	TRBV2	TRBJ1-6	CASSAQGGYGSPLHF	TGTGCCAGCAGTGCCCAGGGAGGGTATGGTTCACCCCTCCACTTT
-	15	once	TRBV27	TRBJ2-2	CASSLTGPGTGELFF	TGTGCCAGCAGTTTAACAGGGCCGGGAACCGGGGAGCTGTTTTTT
-	16	-	TRBV6-5	TRBJ1-4	CASSSNKGVIGEKLFF	TGTGCCAGCAGTTCCAACAAAGGGGTGATAGGGGAAAAACTGTTTTTT
TRBD1	15	few	TRBV5-1	TRBJ2-7	CASSSPGQGYYEQYF	TGCGCCAGCAGCTCACCGGGACAGGGTTACTACGAGCAGTACTTC
TRBD1	16	-	TRBV19	TRBJ1-4	CASSVPTGATNEKLFF	TGTGCCAGTAGTGTCCCGACAGGGGCCACTAATGAAAAACTGTTTTTT
TRBD2	15	once	TRBV18	TRBJ2-3	CASSPLNGRGGPQYF	TGTGCCAGCTCACCACTGAACGGGAGGGGGGGCCCGCAGTATTTT
TRBD1	17	-	TRBV3-1/TRBV3-2	TRBJ1-3	CASSQTGTGASGNTIYF	TGTGCCAGCAGCCAAACCGGGACAGGAGCGTCTGGAAACACCATATATTTT
TRBD1	13	few	TRBV7-9	TRBJ1-2	CASSDRGDYGYTF	TGTGCCAGCAGTGACAGGGGGGACTATGGCTACACCTTC
TRBD1	15	-	TRBV9	TRBJ2-7	CASSVTDRESYEQYF	TGTGCCAGCAGCGTGACCGACAGGGAATCCTACGAGCAGTACTTC
-	14	-	TRBV9	TRBJ2-3	CASSVGGVGGTQYF	TGTGCCAGCAGCGTAGGGGGGGTCGGAGGTACGCAGTATTTT
TRBD1	13	-	TRBV6-6	TRBJ1-2	CASSQQGSYGYTF	TGTGCCAGCAGCCAACAGGGGTCCTATGGCTACACCTTC
-	15	-	TRBV5-4	TRBJ2-1	CASSLGGPKNNEQFF	TGTGCCAGCAGCTTGGGGGGGCCGAAAAACAATGAGCAGTTCTTC
TRBD2	18	-	TRBV6-4	TRBJ2-3	CASSARTSGGSLTDTQYF	TGTGCCAGCAGTGCTCGGACTAGCGGGGGGAGCCTCACAGATACGCAGTATTTT
-	11	-	TRBV30	TRBJ2-7	CAWSLSYEQYF	TGTGCCTGGAGTCTGTCCTACGAGCAGTACTTC
-	14	once	TRBV4-3	TRBJ1-2	CASSRTTQAGGYTF	TGCGCCAGCAGCCGTACGACGCAGGCGGGTGGCTACACCTTC
-	14	-	TRBV6-6	TRBJ1-4	CASFRLTPNEKLFF	TGTGCCAGCTTCCGCCTGACACCTAATGAAAAACTGTTTTTT
TRBD2	16	-	TRBV7-2	TRBJ2-7	CASSHFLAGGPYEQYF	TGTGCCAGCAGCCATTTTCTAGCGGGGGGGCCATACGAGCAGTACTTC
TRBD2	17	-	TRBV6-1	TRBJ2-1	CASSEKYAAGANNEQFF	TGTGCCAGCAGTGAAAAGTATGCGGCGGGAGCTAACAATGAGCAGTTCTTC
-	13	-	TRBV19	TRBJ1-5	CATKAPGNQPQHF	TGTGCCACTAAAGCCCCGGGCAATCAGCCCCAGCATTTT
TRBD1	17	-	TRBV30	TRBJ1-2	CAWSVKGTGDIRDGYTF	TGTGCCTGGAGTGTAAAAGGGACAGGAGATATCCGGGATGGCTACACCTTC
TRBD2	12	-	TRBV28	TRBJ2-7	CATGTSGSVKYF	TGTGCCACCGGGACTAGCGGGAGTGTGAAGTACTTC
-	13	-	TRBV18	TRBJ2-1	CASSPQTTREQFF	TGTGCCAGCTCACCACAGACAACCAGGGAGCAGTTCTTC
-	13	-	TRBV6-1	TRBJ2-3	CASSEIVTDTQYF	TGTGCCAGCAGTGAAATAGTAACAGATACGCAGTATTTT
TRBD2	21	-	TRBV18	TRBJ2-1	CASSPGSISRTSGRGYNEQFF	TGTGCCAGCTCACCCGGCTCTATATCTCGGACTAGCGGGAGAGGGTACAATGAGCAGTTCTTC
-	14	-	TRBV5-6	TRBJ2-2	CASSGTLNTGELFF	TGTGCCAGCAGCGGGACACTAAACACCGGGGAGCTGTTTTTT
TRBD1	15	-	TRBV5-6	TRBJ1-5	CASSLLGQLNQPQHF	TGTGCCAGCAGCTTGCTGGGACAGCTCAATCAGCCCCAGCATTTT
-	16	-	TRBV19	TRBJ1-6	CASSMAGPDYNSPLHF	TGTGCCAGTAGTATGGCAGGGCCTGACTATAATTCACCCCTCCACTTT
-	15	-	TRBV6-1	TRBJ1-1	CASSEGGLLNTEAFF	TGTGCCAGCAGTGAGGGTGGACTGCTGAACACTGAAGCTTTCTTT
-	16	-	TRBV11-2	TRBJ2-3	CASSKLTGTSTDTQYF	TGTGCCAGCAGCAAACTGACAGGGACTAGCACAGATACGCAGTATTTT
-	14	-	TRBV28	TRBJ2-2	CASCVEGGTGELFF	TGTGCCAGTTGCGTCGAGGGAGGCACCGGGGAGCTGTTTTTT
-	14	-	TRBV6-1	TRBJ1-2	CASSEYGIFYGYTF	TGTGCCAGCAGTGAATACGGGATTTTCTATGGCTACACCTTC
-	11	-	TRBV20-1	TRBJ2-1	CSASRPQGQFF	TGCAGTGCTTCACGCCCCCAGGGGCAGTTCTTC
-	10	few	TRBV6-1	TRBJ2-7	CASSDNEQYF	TGTGCCAGCAGTGACAACGAGCAGTACTTC
TRBD2	16	-	TRBV9	TRBJ2-3	CASSASSSGISDTQYF	TGTGCCAGCAGCGCCTCTTCTAGCGGGATATCAGATACGCAGTATTTT
-	15	once	TRBV24-1	TRBJ1-5	CATSLGAGSNQPQHF	TGTGCCACCTCCCTAGGGGCAGGTAGCAATCAGCCCCAGCATTTT
TRBD1	14	-	TRBV9	TRBJ1-1	CASSPRTGKAEAFF	TGTGCCAGCAGCCCCAGGACAGGGAAGGCTGAAGCTTTCTTT
-	14	-	TRBV6-5	TRBJ1-1	CASSYSRGGTEAFF	TGTGCCAGCAGTTACTCAAGGGGCGGCACTGAAGCTTTCTTT
-	14	-	TRBV4-2	TRBJ1-5	CASSQDRGNQPQHF	TGTGCCAGCAGCCAAGATAGGGGGAATCAGCCCCAGCATTTT
TRBD2	17	-	TRBV7-2	TRBJ2-2	CASSFTGLAGVTGELFF	TGTGCCAGCAGCTTTACGGGGCTAGCGGGAGTCACCGGGGAGCTGTTTTTT
TRBD1	14	-	TRBV6-6	TRBJ1-4	CASRNRGPNEKLFF	TGTGCCAGCAGAAACAGGGGACCTAATGAAAAACTGTTTTTT
TRBD1	16	-	TRBV25-1	TRBJ2-7	CASSEWDRKGTYEQYF	TGTGCCAGCAGTGAATGGGACAGGAAGGGCACCTACGAGCAGTACTTC
-	15	-	TRBV3-1/TRBV3-2	TRBJ2-3	CASRPGYGGTDTQYF	TGTGCCAGCAGACCAGGGTATGGGGGCACAGATACGCAGTATTTT
-	13	-	TRBV19	TRBJ2-3	CASSLGLPDTQYF	TGTGCCAGTAGCCTCGGACTCCCCGATACGCAGTATTTT
TRBD2	17	-	TRBV11-2	TRBJ2-3	CASSLVLAGGHKHTQYF	TGTGCCAGCAGCTTAGTCTTGGCGGGAGGGCACAAGCATACGCAGTATTTT
-	15	-	TRBV11-2	TRBJ1-1	CASSLRRGRDTEAFF	TGTGCCAGCAGCCTCCGTCGGGGAAGGGACACTGAAGCTTTCTTT
-	11	-	TRBV20-1	TRBJ1-2	CSATGIPGYTF	TGCAGTGCCACCGGGATTCCCGGCTACACCTTC
-	14	-	TRBV10-1	TRBJ1-4	CASSTGATNEKLFF	TGCGCCAGCAGTACGGGTGCAACTAATGAAAAACTGTTTTTT
-	15	-	TRBV30	TRBJ1-5	CAWRPGGDSNQPQHF	TGTGCCTGGAGGCCCGGCGGGGATAGCAATCAGCCCCAGCATTTT
TRBD2	19	-	TRBV7-9	TRBJ2-5	CASSSNRLAGGLGKETQYF	TGTGCCAGCAGCTCCAACCGACTAGCGGGAGGGCTGGGTAAAGAGACCCAGTACTTC
TRBD1	16	-	TRBV28	TRBJ2-3	CASSDPGQGISDTQYF	TGTGCCAGCAGTGACCCGGGACAGGGGATTTCTGATACGCAGTATTTT
TRBD1	15	few	TRBV19	TRBJ1-5	CASSAGTGGNQPQHF	TGTGCCAGTAGTGCCGGGACAGGGGGCAATCAGCCCCAGCATTTT
TRBD2	15	-	TRBV28	TRBJ2-3	CASSLGGSRTDTQYF	TGTGCCAGCAGTTTAGGCGGGAGTCGGACAGATACGCAGTATTTT
-	13	-	TRBV27	TRBJ1-1	CASRKPGQLEAFF	TGTGCCAGCAGGAAACCGGGACAACTTGAAGCTTTCTTT